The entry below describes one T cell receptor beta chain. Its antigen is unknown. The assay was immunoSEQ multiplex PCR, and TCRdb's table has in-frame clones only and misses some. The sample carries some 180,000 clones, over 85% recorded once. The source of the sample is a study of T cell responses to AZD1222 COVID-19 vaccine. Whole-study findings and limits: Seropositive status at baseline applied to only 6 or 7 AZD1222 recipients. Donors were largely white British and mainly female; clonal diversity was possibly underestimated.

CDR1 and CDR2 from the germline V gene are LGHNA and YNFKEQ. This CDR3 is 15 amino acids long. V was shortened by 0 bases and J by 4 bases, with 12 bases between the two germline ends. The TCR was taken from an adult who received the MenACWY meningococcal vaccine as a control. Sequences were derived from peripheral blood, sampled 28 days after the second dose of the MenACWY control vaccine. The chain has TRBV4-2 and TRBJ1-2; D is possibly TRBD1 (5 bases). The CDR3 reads CASSQDQTDSYGYTF. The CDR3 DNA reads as TGTGCCAGCAGCCAAGATCAGACAGACTCCTATGGCTACACCTTC.